This T cell receptor (beta chain) stems from a study of shared clonotypes between healthy human individuals. Assay: immunoSEQ multiplex PCR; the TCRdb copy retains only in-frame clones and omits some. The profile shows a few million clones, over 90% of them singletons. CDR3 length equals 14 residues. With 3 bases clipped from V and 1 base from J, the junction kept 3 bases outside the gene matches. Looked up from germline, CDR1 is SGHRS and CDR2 is YFSETQ. The source material was naive CD4+ T cells from PBMCs. Subset denoted: CD45RA+ positively selected. The chain couples TRBV5-1 to TRBJ1-1, with TRBD1 matching over 7 bases. This receptor was taken from a man between 18 and 35 years old in good health. Some clones in this sample may be carry-over from other donors' samples. Written as DNA, the CDR3 is TGCGCCAGCAGCTCTAACAGGGGGAACACTGAAGCTTTCTTT. It specifies CASSSNRGNTEAFF.